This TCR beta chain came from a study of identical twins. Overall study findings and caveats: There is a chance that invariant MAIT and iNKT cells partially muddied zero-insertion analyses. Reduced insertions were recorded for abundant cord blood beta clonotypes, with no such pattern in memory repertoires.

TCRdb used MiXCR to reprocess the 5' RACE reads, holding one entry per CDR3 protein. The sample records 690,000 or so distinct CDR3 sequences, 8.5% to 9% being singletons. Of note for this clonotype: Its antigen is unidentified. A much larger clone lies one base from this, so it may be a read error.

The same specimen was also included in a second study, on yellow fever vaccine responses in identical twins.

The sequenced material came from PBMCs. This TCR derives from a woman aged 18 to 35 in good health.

The CDR3 nucleotides are TGTGCCAGCAGTTACATTTTCTCGGACGGGAAGCAGTTCTTC. Encoded protein: CASSYIFSDGKQFF. The rearrangement uses TRBV6-5 and TRBJ2-1; TRBD2 is a possible D gene (5 bases). From germline, CDR1 is MNHEY and CDR2 SVGAGI. This CDR3 is 14 amino acids long. Trimming shortened V by 2 bases and J by 11 bases, and 16 bases separated the two germline ends.